These 15 T cell receptor beta chains came from one sample sequenced in a study of blood T cells in healthy people across ages (dated by TCRdb to 2015 to 2017). The library relied on 5' RACE. TCRdb names Illumina HiSeq 2500 as the instrument used. A second PCR of roughly 6 to 11 cycles was run with a J-beta primer mix and a sample-barcoded 5' primer. TCRdb passed the public sequencing reads through fastp at Q25 and MiXCR, retaining productive beta sequences. Records with the same CDR3 protein are collapsed into one entry carrying the most frequent genes and DNA. For this sample there are about 1.6 million distinct CDR3 sequences; 34% appear just once. 11% of the sample is taken by the ten largest. The source material was blood. The receptors stem from a young woman in good health.

This chain links TRBV11-2 with TRBJ2-1; D gene ambiguous. This CDR3 spans 15 amino acids. Germline CDR1 and CDR2: SGHAT and FQNNGV. Deletions cut 5 bases from V and 5 bases from J, with 16 bases between. The CDR3 region is CASSQFPLYDNEQFF. As DNA, the CDR3 is TGTGCCAGCAGCCAGTTCCCCCTCTACGACAATGAGCAGTTCTTC.

The V gene is TRBV27, the J gene TRBJ2-6; TRBD1 might be the D (7 bases). The V gene lost 5 bases and the J gene lost 0 bases, with 20 bases spanning the gap. Germline loops: CDR1 MNHEY, CDR2 SMNVEV (reference sequence). The CDR3 is 19 amino acids. CDR3 amino acids: CASSPGGPGPTSGANVLTF. For the CDR3, the DNA is TGTGCCAGCAGTCCAGGGGGGCCAGGGCCTACCTCTGGGGCCAACGTCCTGACTTTC.

The chain couples TRBV7-2 to TRBJ2-3, with D perhaps TRBD2 (5 bases). The CDR3 spans 16 residues. Germline V lookup: CDR1 SGHTA, CDR2 FQGNSA. Between the trimmed V and J ends, which lost 1 base and 6 bases, there was a span of 17 bases. CDR3 amino acids: CASSLGSGLSRDTQYF. The CDR3, as DNA: TGTGCCAGCAGCTTAGGCAGCGGCCTCTCTAGGGATACGCAGTATTTT.

This clonotype has only a few counts. The V gene is TRBV28, the J gene TRBJ2-7, with TRBD1 identical over 7 bases. The length of the CDR3 is 16 residues. With V trimmed by 8 bases and J by 3 bases, 16 bases remained unmatched. The germline V gene has CDR1 MDHEN and CDR2 SYDVKM. The CDR3 sequence: CASGPRDSPLYYEQYF. In DNA, the CDR3 is TGTGCCAGCGGCCCCCGGGACAGCCCTCTATACTACGAGCAGTACTTC. The variable domain in full, completed from reference TRBV28 and TRBJ2-7, reads DVKVTQSSRYLVKRTGEKVFLECVQDMDHENMFWYRQDPGLGLRLIYFSYDVKMKEKGDIPEGYSVSREKKERFSLILESASTNQTSMYLCASGPRDSPLYYEQYFGPGTRLTVT.

This chain uses TRBV12-3 or TRBV12-4 with TRBJ1-2, with D tentatively TRBD1 (6 bases). CDR3 length equals 13 residues. The germline V and J ends were trimmed by 6 bases and 6 bases, with 14 bases remaining between them. This CDR3 reads CASSPYRGNGYTF. The CDR3 nucleotides are TGTGCCAGCAGCCCGTATAGGGGGAATGGCTACACCTTC.

This rearrangement joins TRBV20-1 to TRBJ2-7; the D call may be TRBD1 or TRBD2 (5 bases each). The germline CDR1 and CDR2 sequences are DFQATT and SNEGSKA (reference sequence). This CDR3 is 15 amino acids long. V was clipped by 6 bases and J by 3 bases, with 21 bases between them. In DNA, the CDR3 is TGCAGTGCCCCCAAGATTGGGGTGGGGGACTACGAGCAGTACTTC. It specifies CSAPKIGVGDYEQYF.

Ten or more counts support this clonotype. The chain couples TRBV20-1 to TRBJ2-7; TRBD2 aligns across 10 bases. The CDR3 consists of 14 residues. Per the germline V gene, CDR1 is DFQATT and CDR2 is SNEGSKA (reference sequence). J was trimmed by 4 bases and V by 5 bases; bases with no gene match: 8. The CDR3 DNA follows: TGCAGTGCTCACACCGGGACTAGCGCATACGAGCAGTACTTC. Translation: CSAHTGTSAYEQYF.

In this sample, this clonotype turned up a few times. The V and J genes are TRBV5-5 and TRBJ2-5, with TRBD2 matching over 9 bases. This CDR3 contains 15 residues. Per the germline V gene, CDR1 is SGHKS and CDR2 is YYEKEE (reference sequence). V gave up 1 base and J gave up 5 bases; unmatched junction bases: 6. The CDR3 here is CASSLMRGGLETQYF. The CDR3 DNA reads as TGTGCCAGCAGCTTGATGCGGGGGGGCCTTGAGACCCAGTACTTC.

The genes are TRBV18 and TRBJ2-4; D may match TRBD1 or TRBD2 (5 bases each). The end of the DNA is better explained by TRBJ2-7, so the J call may be wrong. Germline CDR1 KGHSH, CDR2 LQKENI. CDR3 size: 14 residues. Here the CDR3 DNA reads TGTGCCAGCTCACCATCGGGACCCCCCAACGAGCAGTACTTC. It codes for CASSPSGPPNEQYF.

This clonotype was found a few times. The V call is TRBV5-1, the J call TRBJ1-1; D possibly corresponds to TRBD1 (5 bases). Trimming pared 0 bases from V and 9 bases from J, leaving 15 bases between. The CDR3 totals 14 residues. Germline V gene data show CDR1 as SGHRS and CDR2 as YFSETQ. The CDR3: CASSLDRSYPKAFF. The CDR3, as DNA: TGCGCCAGCAGCTTGGACAGGTCCTACCCCAAAGCTTTCTTT.

The genes are TRBV5-1 and TRBJ1-1; D may be TRBD1 (6 bases). The CDR3 consists of 14 residues. CDR1 SGHRS and CDR2 YFSETQ come from the germline V gene. V lost 0 bases, J lost 3 bases, and 9 bases lay in between. The CDR3 spells CASSLEQGDTEAFF. The CDR3, as DNA: TGCGCCAGCAGCTTGGAACAGGGAGACACTGAAGCTTTCTTT.

Note on this clonotype: This may be a read error, as it is one base from a much larger clone. This chain links TRBV29-1 with TRBJ2-3; 7 nucleotides match TRBD2. The CDR3 runs 14 residues. Germline CDR1 reads SQVTM; CDR2 reads ANQGSEA. The CDR3 DNA follows: TGCAGTCCCTGGGACGGGGGGACTACAGATACGCAGTATTTT. Its protein is CSPWDGGTTDTQYF.

This clonotype has just one count. The rearrangement joins TRBV30 to TRBJ2-1; tentative D call: TRBD2 (5 bases). The J call may be wrong; the DNA end is better matched by TRBJ2-7. The CDR3 sequence is 14 residues long. Germline V gene lookup returns CDR1 GTSNPN and CDR2 SVGIG (reference sequence). For the CDR3, the DNA is TGTGCCTGGAGCCCGGGGTTAGGGTCCTACGAGCAGTACTTC. Amino acid sequence: CAWSPGLGSYEQYF.

The chain is built from TRBV6-2 or TRBV6-3 and TRBJ2-1; D assignment may be TRBD1 or TRBD2 (5 bases each). V shed 10 bases and J shed 7 bases, with 17 bases lying between them. Germline assignment: CDR1 MNHEY and CDR2 SVGEGT. The CDR3 sequence is 13 residues long. Written as DNA, the CDR3 is TGTGCCACCGAGAAATGTGGGGGTAATGAGCAGTTCTTC. Amino acids: CATEKCGGNEQFF.

V usage is TRBV12-3 or TRBV12-4 and J usage is TRBJ2-5, with 12 bases matching TRBD2. The CDR3 runs to 16 residues. J gave up 5 bases and V 4 bases, and 8 bases lay outside the gene matches. CDR3 region: CASSSLAGGPLETQYF. DNA of the CDR3: TGTGCCAGCAGTTCGCTAGCGGGAGGGCCTTTGGAGACCCAGTACTTC.